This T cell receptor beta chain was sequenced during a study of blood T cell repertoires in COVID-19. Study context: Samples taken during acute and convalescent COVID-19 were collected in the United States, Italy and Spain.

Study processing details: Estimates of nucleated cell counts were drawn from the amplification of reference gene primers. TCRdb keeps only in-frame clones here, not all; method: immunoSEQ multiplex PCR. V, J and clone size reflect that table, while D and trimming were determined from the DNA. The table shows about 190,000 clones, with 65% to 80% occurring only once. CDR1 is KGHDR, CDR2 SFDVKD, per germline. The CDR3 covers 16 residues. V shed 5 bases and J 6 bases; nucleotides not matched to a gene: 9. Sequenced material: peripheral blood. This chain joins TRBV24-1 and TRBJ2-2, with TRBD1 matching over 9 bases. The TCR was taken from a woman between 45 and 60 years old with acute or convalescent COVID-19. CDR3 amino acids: CATSGPGQGWAGELFF. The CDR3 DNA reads TGTGCCACCAGTGGCCCGGGACAGGGATGGGCCGGGGAGCTGTTTTTT.